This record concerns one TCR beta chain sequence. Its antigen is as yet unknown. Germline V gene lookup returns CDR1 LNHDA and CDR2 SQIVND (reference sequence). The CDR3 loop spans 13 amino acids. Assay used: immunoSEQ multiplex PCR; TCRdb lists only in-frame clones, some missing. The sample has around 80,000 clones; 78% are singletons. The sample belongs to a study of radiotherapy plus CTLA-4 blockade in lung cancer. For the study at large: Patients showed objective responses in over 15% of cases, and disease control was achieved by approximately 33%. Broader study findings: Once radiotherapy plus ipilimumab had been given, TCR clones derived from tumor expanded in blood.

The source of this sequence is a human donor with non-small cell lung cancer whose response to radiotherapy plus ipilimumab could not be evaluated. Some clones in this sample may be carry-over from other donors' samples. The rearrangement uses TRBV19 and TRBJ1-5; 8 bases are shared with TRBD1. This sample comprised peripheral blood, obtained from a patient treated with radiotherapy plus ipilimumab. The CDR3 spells CASNRGSNQPQHF. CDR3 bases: TGTGCTTCGAACAGGGGGAGCAATCAGCCCCAGCATTTT.